The sequence of this T cell receptor (beta chain) was determined in a study of OX40 agonist ivuxolimab in advanced cancers. Notes on the study in general: On average, a greater number of expanded clones characterised CD8+ T cells relative to CD4+.

Profiled with immunoSEQ multiplex PCR; TCRdb holds only in-frame clones, not every one. The sample holds roughly 56,000 clones; approximately 85% are singletons and the top ten take under 3%. With regard to this clone: The antigen remains undetermined.

CDR3 length: 14 amino acids. Germline values: CDR1 SGHTS, CDR2 YDEGEE. J was trimmed by 10 bases and V by 0 bases; bases with no gene match: 5. The sample was CD4+ or CD8+ T cells sorted from blood, taken in a trial of the OX40 agonist ivuxolimab. The chain uses TRBV5-8 and TRBJ1-4; 8 bases are a match to TRBD1. This TCR derives from an adult with an advanced solid tumor such as melanoma, head and neck, liver or kidney cancer. In DNA, the CDR3 is TGTGCCAGCAGCTTGGAAATACAGGGGGTAAAACTGTTTTTT. Amino acids: CASSLEIQGVKLFF.